The clone carrying this T cell receptor (beta chain) showed up just a few times. The antigen remains unidentified. CDR1 and CDR2 (germline): SNHLY, FYNNEI. This CDR3 has 12 amino acids. Trimming shortened V by 11 bases and J by 0 bases, and 5 bases separated the two germline ends. The sample originates from a study of cytomegalovirus exposure and HLA in healthy donors. Study-level points and caveats: With later analysis, a missense DCLRE1C variant became linked to TCR beta V- and J-gene trimming. Specific recognition of CMV antigens was confirmed in vitro for a few chains (all CMV-associated).

The study ran its PCR with 60 Vbeta and 13 Jbeta primers. Per the original data handling: Counted up in a later analysis, unique TCR beta chains came to some 82 million, with 9.5 million to 13 million shared. Here immunoSEQ multiplex PCR was the method, and the copy in TCRdb shows in-frame clones only, minus some. That table furnishes V, J and clone size, whereas the DNA furnished D and trimming. Of 100,000 to 150,000 clones in the sample, 77% were seen once. What was sequenced was PBMCs. This clonotype was obtained from a male donor in good health and CMV-seropositive. The J gene is TRBJ2-6, the V gene TRBV2; no clear D gene. CDR3 in DNA: TGTGCCGGCCACTCTGGGGCCAACGTCCTGACTTTC. Amino acid sequence: CAGHSGANVLTF.